The 5 T cell receptor beta chains given below trace back to one sample, sequenced in a study of identifying expanded T cells in peripheral blood. TCRdb's table, derived via immunoSEQ multiplex PCR, lists solely in-frame clones and lacks some. The repertoire includes more than 65,000 clones, approximately 90% of them detected once, and around 3% sits in the top ten. Sequenced material: blood. Receptors originate from a person aged 18-69 years in good health.

The chain employs TRBV19 and TRBJ2-7; TRBD2 agrees at 11 bases. This CDR3 is 17 amino acids long. CDR1 is LNHDA and CDR2 is SQIVND in the germline V gene (reference sequence). V lost 3 bases, J lost 2 bases, and 9 bases stayed unmatched. The CDR3 DNA is TGTGCCAGTAGTATGGTACTAGCGGGAGTAATACCCTACGAGCAGTACTTC. Its protein is CASSMVLAGVIPYEQYF.

The CDR3 coding sequence is TGTGCCAGCAGAACGACAGGGGAGACCCAGTACTTC. This codes for CASRTTGETQYF. The V call is TRBV2, the J call TRBJ2-5; 7 nucleotides match TRBD1. The CDR3 runs to 12 residues. V gave up 6 bases and J gave up 5 bases; unmatched junction bases: 3. Per the germline V gene, CDR1 is SNHLY and CDR2 is FYNNEI.

The chain is built from TRBV28 and TRBJ1-2, with a weak D call TRBD1 (6 bases). Germline assignment: CDR1 MDHEN and CDR2 SYDVKM. There are 19 residues in the CDR3. The V end was cut by 5 bases, the J end by 4 bases, with 29 bases between. The CDR3 sequence: CASSPVGLRGGDDSYGYTF. CDR3 in DNA: TGTGCCAGCAGTCCGGTCGGGTTAAGGGGGGGCGATGACAGCTATGGCTACACCTTC.

A single count supports this clone. The V gene is TRBV5-1, the J gene TRBJ1-2, with no clear D. Per germline, CDR1 SGHRS and CDR2 YFSETQ. Between the trimmed V and J ends, which lost 5 bases and 4 bases, there was a span of 9 bases. The CDR3 totals 12 residues. CDR3 protein: CASRGGSYGYTF. The CDR3, as DNA: TGCGCCAGCAGGGGCGGCAGCTATGGCTACACCTTC.

The chain joins TRBV2 to TRBJ2-3, with 8 bases matching TRBD2. The CDR3 covers 15 residues. CDR1 SNHLY and CDR2 FYNNEI come from the germline V gene. With 8 bases clipped from V and 5 bases from J, the junction kept 12 bases outside the gene matches. The CDR3 nucleotides read TGTGCCAGCGGGAGGGCTAGCGGGTTGATAGATACGCAGTATTTT. As protein: CASGRASGLIDTQYF.